This T cell receptor (beta chain) emerged from a study of blood T cells in healthy people across ages (dated by TCRdb to the mid-2010s). In the study overall: In model experiments, roughly one uniquely barcoded TCR beta cDNA molecule per two T cells was captured by template switching. Age-related changes in TCR beta repertoire diversity were measured in the study by deep sequencing normalized with unique cDNA molecular identifiers. The donors were divided into four age groups: young (average approximately 15 years), middle-aged (over 35), aged (about 60) and long-lived (about 90). To avoid experimental bias, donors of different ages were randomly spread across the sequencing lanes. The study analyzed two additional independent replicas of 1 million unique cDNA reads from the same blood draw for two donors, one aged 18 to 30 and one aged 80 or older. What the study reported, not specific to this receptor: Conclusive comparison of naive and antigen-experienced compartments was prevented by the profiling of bulk unsorted PBMCs. Because donor CMV infection status was unknown, age-related changes in expanded clonotypes were potentially confounded. As age increased, observed TCR beta diversity per million T cells dropped in a roughly linear way, and a significant reduction was already evident by age roughly 40. A strong correlation was found between observed TCR beta diversity and the percentage of naive T cells measured by flow cytometry. Compared with the aged group, more naive CD4+ T cells, fewer expanded clones and increased TCR diversity were shown by the long-lived group, suggesting age selection. Total diversity estimates from one million sequenced T cells were considered lower bounds and underestimates.

Preparation of the library involved 5' RACE. TCRdb records Illumina HiSeq 2500 as the sequencer. A second PCR of about 6 to 11 cycles was run with a J-beta primer mix and a sample-barcoded 5' primer. A template-switch 5' adaptor carrying 12 random nucleotides introduced a unique molecular identifier onto each TCR beta cDNA molecule. At least 3 million CDR3-containing paired-end reads were obtained from each sample. All of the RNA was converted into first-strand cDNA using the Mint cDNA synthesis kit, with a TRBC-specific oligonucleotide serving as the primer. Following uracil-DNA glycosylase treatment, all cDNA underwent a first 18-cycle PCR with the universal primers M1SS and BC2_uni_R. The authors' pipeline ran thus. Each sample was normalized by randomly selecting 1 million high-quality reads, each carrying a distinct molecular identifier. Reads sharing molecular identifiers were discarded rather than binned into consensus sequences. MiTCR, set to a Q25 quality threshold and the strictest error-elimination algorithm, was used for CDR3 identification, clonotype clustering and error correction. Lower-bound total TCR beta diversity was estimated with a nonparametric unseen species model using Euler transformation. TCRdb reprocessing: public reads trimmed at Q25 with fastp, clones called with MiXCR, in-frame beta chains kept. Records with the same CDR3 protein are collapsed into one entry carrying the most frequent genes and DNA. The V and J calls follow TCRdb's processing rather than the paper's. Across this sample there are around 1.5 million distinct CDR3 sequences, with around 36% seen only once. The top ten clones comprise approximately 11% of the sample.

This clonotype has only a few counts. Its antigen is still unknown. Base quality data are lacking; no much larger clone is found one base away. The roughly 37 donors, aged about 6 to 100 years, were systemically healthy Caucasian individuals from Russia. Each donor gave 9 to 10 milliliters of peripheral blood, collected into EDTA-treated Vacutainer tubes. PBMCs were isolated by Ficoll-Paque density-gradient centrifugation, with at least 6 million obtained per sample. Trizol reagent was used to extract total RNA from the PBMCs, yielding at least 5 micrograms per sample. Naive CD45RAhigh/CD27high T cell percentages were measured by flow cytometry on a PBMC aliquot from every donor. The clonotype was recovered from a woman in her 30s in good health. What was sequenced was blood.

The encoded CDR3 is CASSPLGQSSGRANEQFF. The nucleotide sequence is TGTGCCAGCTCACCACTTGGACAGAGCAGCGGGAGGGCCAATGAGCAGTTCTTC. The rearrangement joined TRBV18 to TRBJ2-1; TRBD2 fits 10 bases in the junction. The germline V gene encodes CDR1 KGHSH and CDR2 LQKENI. The V end gives up 1 base and the J end 6 bases, leaving 12 bases in the junction not matched to a gene. Taken from cysteine to phenylalanine, the CDR3 has 18 residues. Of all the DNA, just the CDR3 is kept, 54 bases in frame from base 1.